The 25 T cell receptor beta chains given below trace back to one sample, sequenced in a study of T cell responses to AZD1222 COVID-19 vaccine. Some clones are missing from TCRdb's copy, which holds only in-frame ones; the method was immunoSEQ multiplex PCR. Among 100,000 or so clones listed, approximately 87% were seen once. The sequenced sample was peripheral blood, obtained on day 0 of AZD1222 vaccination. These receptors all stem from an adult in good health.

This chain uses TRBV9 with TRBJ2-6; TRBD1 matches at 8 bases. Trimming took 0 bases from V and 3 from J; bases not matched to a gene: 5. CDR3 length: 17 residues. Germline CDR1 SGDLS, CDR2 YYNGEE. CDR3 in amino acids: CASSVGTGSYGANVLTF. The DNA of the CDR3 is TGTGCCAGCAGCGTAGGGACAGGGTCGTATGGGGCCAACGTCCTGACTTTC.

The gene calls are TRBV28 and TRBJ2-1; D remains ambiguous. The length of the CDR3 is 16 residues. Trimming stripped 2 bases from V and 0 bases from J, with 11 bases between. Looked up from germline, CDR1 is MDHEN and CDR2 is SYDVKM. The CDR3 DNA follows: TGTGCCAGCAGTTTAGCTCAACTACTCTCCTACAATGAGCAGTTCTTC. The encoded protein is CASSLAQLLSYNEQFF.

The chain recombines TRBV6-5 with TRBJ1-1, with 10 bases fitting TRBD1. CDR1 and CDR2 (germline): MNHEY, SVGAGI. Unmatched junction bases numbered 6, after V lost 5 bases and J lost 6 bases. CDR3 length equals 14 residues. This CDR3 is CASSRATGGSEAFF. DNA of the CDR3: TGTGCCAGCAGTCGGGCGACAGGGGGCTCTGAAGCTTTCTTT.

The chain combines TRBV7-9 with TRBJ1-3, with 7 nucleotides matching TRBD1. Germline CDR1 SEHNR, CDR2 FQNEAQ (reference sequence). V dropped 5 bases and J dropped 3; count of bases not matched to a gene: 4. The CDR3 covers 14 residues. This CDR3 reads CASSRTGVGNTIYF. In nucleotides, the CDR3 is TGTGCCAGCAGCCGCACAGGGGTTGGAAACACCATATATTTT.

The chain recombines TRBV28 with TRBJ1-3; D possibly corresponds to TRBD1 (6 bases). The CDR3 totals 15 residues. V was trimmed by 5 bases and J by 0 bases, leaving 11 bases between them. Germline CDR1 reads MDHEN; CDR2 reads SYDVKM. The CDR3 DNA follows: TGTGCCAGCAGTGTACAGGGCGTCTCTGGAAACACCATATATTTT. Its protein is CASSVQGVSGNTIYF.

The rearrangement uses TRBV28 and TRBJ1-1; no definite D call. Trimming left V 6 bases short and J 5 bases short, with 25 bases between. This CDR3 contains 17 residues. CDR1 MDHEN and CDR2 SYDVKM come from the germline V gene. The CDR3 is CASRSRLLVPTGTEAFF. The CDR3 DNA is TGTGCCAGCAGATCCAGATTACTAGTCCCCACGGGGACTGAAGCTTTCTTT.

The gene calls are TRBV6-2 or TRBV6-3 and TRBJ1-1; D call uncertain. This CDR3 has 13 amino acids. Trimming removed 5 bases at V and 1 base at J, with 8 bases between. Germline V gene lookup returns CDR1 MNHEY and CDR2 SVGEGT. This chain's CDR3 is CASSQPRNTEAFF. The CDR3 DNA reads as TGTGCCAGCAGTCAACCGCGGAACACTGAAGCTTTCTTT.

This chain links TRBV6-2 or TRBV6-3 with TRBJ2-7; tentative D call: TRBD1 (5 bases). V lost 1 base and J lost 0, with 10 bases in between. Germline assignment: CDR1 MNHEY and CDR2 SVGEGT. The CDR3 is 15 residues long. CDR3 sequence reads: CASSYYTGSSYEQYF. The CDR3 coding sequence is TGTGCCAGCAGTTACTATACAGGAAGCTCCTACGAGCAGTACTTC.

The chain employs TRBV9 and TRBJ2-1, with no clear D. Trimming removed 3 bases from V and 7 bases from J, with 20 bases in between. Germline V lookup: CDR1 SGDLS, CDR2 YYNGEE. There are 16 residues in the CDR3. CDR3 nucleotides: TGTGCCAGCAGCGGACATGAAGGACCTCATGGGAATGAGCAGTTCTTC. The encoded protein is CASSGHEGPHGNEQFF.

V usage is TRBV3-1 (or the pseudogene TRBV3-2) and J usage is TRBJ2-3; D perhaps matches TRBD2 (5 bases). V lost 2 bases, J lost 6 bases, and 12 bases lay in between. The CDR3 has 14 amino acids. Germline V lookup: CDR1 LGHDT, CDR2 YNNKEL (reference sequence). DNA for the CDR3: TGTGCCAGCAGCCAATTTCTAGCCCAGGATACGCAGTATTTT. It is translated as CASSQFLAQDTQYF.

V gene TRBV15 combines with J gene TRBJ1-1; D is uncertain. The germline V gene encodes CDR1 LNHNV and CDR2 YYDKDF (reference sequence). V was trimmed by 1 base and J by 5 bases, leaving 11 bases between them. This CDR3 has 14 residues. Here the CDR3 DNA reads TGTGCCACCAGCAGAGGGGCGATCGGGACTGAAGCTTTCTTT. Encoded protein: CATSRGAIGTEAFF.

The chain recombines TRBV11-2 with TRBJ2-2; TRBD2 agrees at 13 bases. This CDR3 comprises 15 residues. The V gene's germline CDR1 is SGHAT and CDR2 FQNNGV. The V segment lost 5 bases and the J segment 5 bases; nucleotides outside the gene matches: 2. The CDR3 loop reads CASSRLAGGTGELFF. CDR3 nucleotide sequence: TGTGCCAGCAGCCGACTAGCGGGAGGAACCGGGGAGCTGTTTTTT.

The rearrangement joins TRBV30 to TRBJ2-3; D assignment may be TRBD1 or TRBD2 (5 bases each). Per the germline V gene, CDR1 is GTSNPN and CDR2 is SVGIG (reference sequence). V lost 3 bases and J 5 bases, leaving 6 bases between the germline ends. This CDR3 comprises 11 residues. The CDR3 is CAWRGEDTQYF. In DNA, the CDR3 is TGTGCCTGGAGGGGGGAAGATACGCAGTATTTT.

V is TRBV7-3 and J is TRBJ2-1; D perhaps matches TRBD2 (5 bases). The CDR3 is 13 residues long. The V end lost 2 bases, the J end lost 9 bases, and 11 bases lay between the germline ends. Germline CDR1 and CDR2: SGHTA and FQGTGA. The CDR3 protein is CASSLLGVSEQFF. Here the CDR3 DNA reads TGTGCCAGCAGCTTATTGGGAGTAAGTGAGCAGTTCTTC.

This chain connects TRBV19 to TRBJ2-5; TRBD2 agrees at 7 bases. CDR3 length equals 15 residues. Unmatched junction bases numbered 11, after V lost 5 bases and J lost 5 bases. Looked up from germline, CDR1 is LNHDA and CDR2 is SQIVND (reference sequence). Written as DNA, the CDR3 is TGTGCCAGTAGTCAAGACCCTAGCGGAGTGGAGACCCAGTACTTC. Translating gives CASSQDPSGVETQYF.

The rearrangement uses TRBV27 and TRBJ1-4, with 9 bases aligning to TRBD1. J lost 5 bases, V lost 1 base, and 14 bases had no gene match. CDR1 is MNHEY, CDR2 SMNVEV, per germline (reference sequence). The CDR3 has 19 residues. CDR3 region: CASSLYEMKKGQGNEKLFF. CDR3 bases: TGTGCCAGCAGTTTATATGAGATGAAGAAGGGACAGGGAAATGAAAAACTGTTTTTT.

The gene calls are TRBV4-3 and TRBJ1-6, with D perhaps matching TRBD1 (6 bases). In germline, CDR1 is LGHNA, CDR2 YSLEER. This CDR3 has 16 residues. Trimming cost V 1 base and J 7 bases, with 14 bases left between them. DNA of the CDR3: TGCGCCAGCAGCCAAGCCCCAGAGGGGGTGAATTCACCCCTCCACTTT. Protein: CASSQAPEGVNSPLHF.

The chain uses TRBV21-1 and TRBJ2-3; TRBD1, as called in the table, went unchecked against the DNA. TRBV21-1 is given as a pseudogene. The CDR3 is 13 residues long. The CDR3 bases are TGTGCCAGGAACCGAGGGACAGCAGATACGCAGTATTTT. Its protein is CARNRGTADTQYF.

CDR3 loop: CASRARGSSYEQYF. As DNA, the CDR3 is TGTGCCAGCCGGGCGCGGGGGAGCTCCTACGAGCAGTACTTC. This rearrangement joins TRBV3-1 (or the pseudogene TRBV3-2) to TRBJ2-7; 7 bases fit TRBD2. The germline V gene encodes CDR1 LGHDT and CDR2 YNNKEL (reference sequence). The CDR3 is 14 residues long. The trim removed 8 bases at V and 0 bases at J, leaving 7 bases unmatched.

The chain employs TRBV18 and TRBJ1-4; D unclear. Germline V CDR1 and CDR2: KGHSH, LQKENI. The V end was cut by 2 bases, the J end by 5 bases, with 6 bases between. This CDR3 is built from 13 residues. The CDR3 spells CASSPIPNEKLFF. For the CDR3, the DNA is TGTGCCAGCTCACCAATACCGAATGAAAAACTGTTTTTT.

The V call is TRBV2, the J call TRBJ2-1, with D perhaps matching TRBD1 or TRBD2 (5 bases each). The CDR3 extends over 15 amino acids. In germline, CDR1 is SNHLY, CDR2 FYNNEI. V was shortened by 3 bases and J by 8 bases, with 17 bases between the two germline ends. The CDR3, as DNA: TGTGCCAGCAGTGACCAGCGGTTAGGGGTGGATGAGCAGTTCTTC. Its protein product is CASSDQRLGVDEQFF.

The chain combines TRBV5-1 with TRBJ1-1, with a weak D call TRBD1 (5 bases). The CDR3 is 14 residues long. From germline, CDR1 is SGHRS and CDR2 YFSETQ. V was trimmed by 3 bases and J by 4 bases, leaving 13 bases between them. The CDR3 here is CASSSGTVGTEAFF. The CDR3 DNA reads as TGCGCCAGCAGCTCCGGGACGGTTGGCACTGAAGCTTTCTTT. The variable domain in full, with the rest retrieved from reference TRBV5-1 and TRBJ1-1, is KAGVTQTPRYLIKTRGQQVTLSCSPISGHRSVSWYQQTPGQGLQFLFEYFSETQRNKGNFPGRFSGRQFSNSRSEMNVSTLELGDSALYLCASSSGTVGTEAFFGQGTRLTVV.

This chain joins TRBV3-1 (or the pseudogene TRBV3-2) and TRBJ2-5; possibly TRBD2 for D (5 bases). Germline values: CDR1 LGHDT, CDR2 YNNKEL (reference sequence). The ends were cut back, 0 bases at V and 3 bases at J, with 11 bases in the middle. The CDR3 totals 15 residues. The CDR3 region is CASSQDKMREETQYF. The CDR3 nucleotides are TGTGCCAGCAGCCAAGATAAGATGAGGGAAGAGACCCAGTACTTC.

The chain is built from TRBV2 and TRBJ2-7; tentative D call: TRBD2 (6 bases). The CDR3 runs 13 residues. The germline V and J ends were trimmed by 0 bases and 7 bases, with 10 bases remaining between them. Germline-derived CDR1 and CDR2 are SNHLY and FYNNEI. CDR3 loop: CASSEALGGEQYF. The CDR3 DNA reads TGTGCCAGCAGTGAAGCGCTTGGGGGGGAGCAGTACTTC.

The V and J genes are TRBV27 and TRBJ2-1; D is possibly TRBD2 (6 bases). Germline CDR1 MNHEY, CDR2 SMNVEV (reference sequence). V lost 2 bases to trimming and J lost 7 bases, with 9 bases between them. This CDR3 has 13 residues. As DNA, the CDR3 is TGTGCCAGCAGTTTAGCGGGACGTAATGAGCAGTTCTTC. Its protein product is CASSLAGRNEQFF.